These 2 T cell receptor beta chains were all obtained from the same sample, sequenced in a study of blood T cell repertoires in COVID-19. Clones were read by immunoSEQ multiplex PCR, and TCRdb kept only the in-frame ones, dropping some. Of 140,000 to 150,000 clones listed, about 85% are singletons. Sequencing was performed on peripheral blood. The receptors here all came from a human donor with acute or convalescent COVID-19. The donor label of this sample is uncertain.

This clone has only one observation. The chain employs TRBV4-1 and TRBJ2-1, with D tentatively TRBD2 (6 bases). CDR1 is MGHRA and CDR2 is YSYEKL in the germline V gene. The CDR3 consists of 15 residues. V dropped 7 bases and J dropped 4 bases, with 17 bases sitting between them. The CDR3 coding sequence is TGCGCCAGCACCCTTAGTAGCGGTATTTACAATGAGCAGTTCTTC. This codes for CASTLSSGIYNEQFF.

The rearrangement joins TRBV19 to TRBJ1-1, with 8 nucleotides matching TRBD1. This CDR3 region has 14 residues. J lost 6 bases, V lost 1 base, and 4 bases had no gene match. CDR1 is LNHDA and CDR2 is SQIVND in the germline V gene (reference sequence). The CDR3 reads CASSIGLTGAEAFF. DNA for the CDR3: TGTGCCAGTAGTATAGGTCTGACAGGGGCTGAAGCTTTCTTT.